The subject of this entry is one TCR beta chain. Its antigen is currently unknown. This specimen belongs to a study of CD8 T cell repertoires and HIV-1 epitope variants. Study information: Epitopes were three Gag families plus Nef HW9 and YT9.

The repertoire was sequenced with immunoSEQ multiplex PCR; TCRdb's copy has only in-frame clones and lacks some. The table records around 4,800 clones, 55% to 70% of them present only once. The CDR3 contains 15 residues. V was clipped by 3 bases and J by 2 bases, with 14 bases between them. Germline values: CDR1 SGHKS, CDR2 YYEKEE (reference sequence). The clonotype comes from a male donor with HIV. This rearrangement joins TRBV5-5 to TRBJ2-5; the D gene is possibly TRBD2 (5 bases). Sample: cultured CD8+ T cells derived from PBMCs. CDR3 nucleotide sequence: TGTGCCAGCAGCTCCGCCGGGATAGATCAAGAGACCCAGTACTTC. Encoded protein: CASSSAGIDQETQYF.